This T cell receptor (beta chain) was retrieved from a study of blood T cell repertoires in COVID-19. Looking at the study overall: The samples span acute and convalescent COVID-19 from the United States, Italy and Spain.

J gave up 1 base and V 1 base, and 0 bases lay outside the gene matches. CDR3 length equals 14 residues. CDR1 LGHNA and CDR2 YNFKEQ come from the germline V gene. A remark on this clone: At the DNA level, this CDR3 is encoded by other sequences in the same sample as well.

Within the 2 weeks before study entry, each person in the exposed group met a COVID-19 case. In the original processing: Nucleated cell counts were estimated from reference gene primer amplification. Repertoires were generated with immunoSEQ multiplex PCR, while TCRdb's copy carries only in-frame clones and drops some. The V and J calls and clone size come from that table; D and trimming were worked out from the DNA. The sample records about 300,000 clones, roughly nine tenths being singletons. The receptor's source is a woman between 45 and 65 years old who had been exposed to COVID-19. The V call is TRBV4-2, the J call TRBJ2-5, with 7 bases identical to TRBD2. The sample consisted of PBMCs or T cells enriched from blood (not recorded which). The CDR3 DNA reads TGTGCCAGCAGCCAAGGGACTAGCCAAGAGACCCAGTACTTC. Translation: CASSQGTSQETQYF.